This T cell receptor beta chain was identified in a study of cytomegalovirus exposure and HLA in healthy donors. Primers for the PCR totalled 60 Vbeta and 13 Jbeta. Per the original data handling: About 11 million of 75 million to 85 million unique TCR beta chains were shared, per a later count. Generated by immunoSEQ multiplex PCR, the TCRdb table keeps only in-frame clones and is missing some. V, J and clone size were drawn from that table, and D and trimming were deduced from the DNA. Of about 120,000 clones listed, about three quarters are singletons. Comment on this clone: Its target is unknown.

Study-wide results and limits: Researchers counted roughly 150 TCR beta chains as cytomegalovirus-associated. Rarity marked most TCR sequences, yet some public TCRs occurred in many donors.

V lost 2 bases to trimming and J lost 4 bases; unmatched junction nucleotides: 6. Germline assignment: CDR1 MGHDK and CDR2 SYGVNS. The CDR3 covers 15 residues. The sample was PBMCs. The TCR originated in a woman aged 25 to 45 in good health and CMV-seropositive. The V and J genes are TRBV25-1 and TRBJ1-2; TRBD1 matches 8 bases. The CDR3 nucleotides read TGTGCCAGCAGTGAAACCGGACAGGGTGGCTATGGCTACACCTTC. Translated, it gives CASSETGQGGYGYTF.